The source of this TCR beta chain is a study of cytomegalovirus exposure and HLA in healthy donors. Study-wide points: A later analysis reportedly found fewer N-insertions in an Asian-associated ancestry cluster than the roughly 680-donor mean. Approximately 160 TCR beta chains were listed as cytomegalovirus-associated.

Researchers ran the PCR with 60 Vbeta and 13 Jbeta primers. The assay was immunoSEQ multiplex PCR, and TCRdb's table has in-frame clones only and misses some. The table shows about 84,000 clones, with less than 80% occurring only once. As concerns this clone: Its specificity is unknown.

Germline CDR1 MNHEY, CDR2 SVGAGI. Between the trimmed V and J ends, which lost 0 bases and 8 bases, there was a span of 19 bases. The CDR3 is made up of 16 amino acids. The sequencing input was PBMCs. The V and J genes are TRBV6-5 and TRBJ1-2; a possible D gene is TRBD1 (5 bases). The TCR was taken from a middle-aged woman in good health and CMV-seropositive. CDR3 bases: TGTGCCAGCAGTTACTCCGGGACTCCCGGCGGAGACGGCTACACCTTC. Translated, it gives CASSYSGTPGGDGYTF.